Shown below are 2 T cell receptor beta chains from a single sample sequenced in a study of Ad26.COV2.S vaccination and SARS-CoV-2 variants (TCRdb year 2021). Explained via the paper, the treatment or condition label denotes: around 19 received Ad26.COV2.S at low or high dose, single or two shots; several received placebo; per-sample allocation not given. For vaccine and placebo recipients, the sequenced repertoires came from samples collected on day 63 after the first injection. Receptor libraries were prepared by the immunoSEQ multiplex PCR assay. Entries here come from immuneACCESS through TCRdb and include only in-frame sequences with V and J called. Some clones fail to appear in such tables; in the studies checked, an unresolved V gene covers under half of the shortfall, and the cause of the remainder is unknown. The sample profile shows about 410,000 clones; approximately 91% of them were found once. Of the sample, under 4% falls within the top ten clones.

The input for sequencing was peripheral blood, taken in a trial of Ad26.COV2.S vaccine versus placebo. The receptor set was obtained from a person aged 18-65 years who received the Ad26.COV2.S COVID-19 vaccine or a placebo.

Comment on this clone: At the DNA level, this CDR3 is encoded by other sequences in the same sample as well. This chain joins TRBV9 and TRBJ1-1; D is uncertain. Germline values: CDR1 SGDLS, CDR2 YYNGEE. The germline V and J ends were trimmed by 0 bases and 5 bases, with 8 bases remaining between them. CDR3 length: 13 residues. The CDR3 spells CASSVEGGTEAFF. CDR3 DNA: TGTGCCAGCAGCGTAGAGGGTGGAACTGAAGCTTTCTTT.

The rearrangement joins TRBV10-2 to TRBJ1-3, with unresolved D. Trimming left V 3 bases short and J 3 bases short, with 15 bases between. The germline V gene has CDR1 WSHSY and CDR2 SAAADI. CDR3 length equals 16 residues. The CDR3 region has the DNA TGCGCCAGCAGTGAAGGGTGGTCAGACGATGGAAACACCATATATTTT. Its protein is CASSEGWSDDGNTIYF.